The 32 T cell receptor beta chains reported below all come from one sample, sequenced in a study of Graves' ophthalmopathy and Graves' hyperthyroidism. RNA transcripts provided the template for amplifying TCR beta CDR3 regions. First-round RT-PCR relied on HTBI primers, and a second-round multiplex PCR came next. MiXCR was run by TCRdb on the multiplex PCR reads, yielding one entry per CDR3 protein. The sample contains about 740,000 distinct CDR3 sequences, roughly 41% of which appear only once. Sequencing was performed on peripheral blood. All receptors come from an adult man with Graves' ophthalmopathy.

The chain joins TRBV29-1 to TRBJ2-5; 8 bases fit TRBD2. V shed 5 bases, J shed 5 bases, and the junction held 10 bases outside the gene matches. The length of the CDR3 is 14 residues. Looked up from germline, CDR1 is SQVTM and CDR2 is ANQGSEA. CDR3 nucleotides: TGCAGCGTTAAAAAAACAGCGGGGGTGGAGACCCAGTACTTC. Translating it yields CSVKKTAGVETQYF. Full variable domain (rest looked up from reference TRBV29-1 and TRBJ2-5): SAVISQKPSRDICQRGTSLTIQCQVDSQVTMMFWYRQQPGQSLTLIATANQGSEATYESGFVIDKFPISRPNLTFSTLTVSNMSPEDSSIYLCSVKKTAGVETQYFGPGTRLLVL.

V usage is TRBV11-1 and J usage is TRBJ2-7; 12 bases agree with TRBD1. The CDR3 consists of 15 residues. In germline, CDR1 is SGHAT, CDR2 FQDESV (reference sequence). Trimming removed 6 bases from V and 5 bases from J; junction bases left unmatched: 8. The CDR3 is CASRDRDRGRDEQYF. In DNA form, the CDR3 reads TGTGCCAGCAGGGACCGGGACAGGGGGCGCGACGAGCAGTACTTC. The full variable domain, completed using reference TRBV11-1 and TRBJ2-7, is EAEVAQSPRYKITEKSQAVAFWCDPISGHATLYWYRQILGQGPELLVQFQDESVVDDSQLPKDRFSAERLKGVDSTLKIQPAELGDSAMYLCASRDRDRGRDEQYFGPGTRLTVT.

This clonotype appeared many times. This sequence joins TRBV14 and TRBJ1-6; 9 bases map to TRBD1. Losses at the gene ends were 2 bases for V and 10 bases for J; bases not matched to a gene: 6. Germline V lookup: CDR1 SGHDN, CDR2 FVKESK. The CDR3 sequence is 15 residues long. CDR3 in amino acids: CASSQPGQGISPLHF. The CDR3 DNA reads as TGTGCCAGCAGCCAACCGGGACAGGGCATCTCACCCCTCCACTTT.

At least ten counts were recorded for this clonotype. The chain combines TRBV2 with TRBJ1-1; the D is unclear. Germline V CDR1 and CDR2: SNHLY, FYNNEI. There are 14 residues in the CDR3. Trimming left V 6 bases short and J 1 base short, with 12 bases between. Here the CDR3 DNA reads TGTGCCAGCAGCTCCAACCTCCCGAACACTGAAGCTTTCTTT. This sequence encodes CASSSNLPNTEAFF.

This clonotype was seen repeatedly, ten times or more. The chain has TRBV7-9 and TRBJ2-7; D tentatively reads TRBD1 or TRBD2 (5 bases each). This CDR3 is built from 13 residues. The V end lost 5 bases, the J end lost 3 bases, and 11 bases lay between the germline ends. Germline V gene data show CDR1 as SEHNR and CDR2 as FQNEAQ (reference sequence). CDR3 nucleotides: TGTGCCAGCAGCGGGACCCCGGACTACGAGCAGTACTTC. Translating it yields CASSGTPDYEQYF.

This clonotype has only a few counts. The gene calls are TRBV6-6 and TRBJ1-1, with TRBD1 as a possible D gene (6 bases). With 6 bases removed from V and 1 base from J, the gap between germline ends came to 12 bases. The CDR3 length is 14 residues. Germline V gene lookup returns CDR1 MNHNY and CDR2 SVGAGI (reference sequence). In DNA, the CDR3 is TGTGCCAGCAGCCCACCAGGGGCGAACACTGAAGCTTTCTTT. It translates to CASSPPGANTEAFF.

The rearrangement uses TRBV29-1 and TRBJ1-4; 7 positions agree with TRBD1. The CDR3 is 14 amino acids. The V gene's germline CDR1 is SQVTM and CDR2 ANQGSEA. V was pared by 3 bases and J by 6 bases, with 7 bases of the junction left unmatched. The CDR3 here is CSVDREGTDEKLFF. The CDR3 nucleotides are TGCAGCGTTGACAGGGAGGGGACAGATGAAAAACTGTTTTTT.

There are many counts of this clonotype. The genes are TRBV19 and TRBJ1-5, with 9 positions matching TRBD1. Germline V gives CDR1 LNHDA, CDR2 SQIVND (reference sequence). J gave up 4 bases and V 3 bases, and 7 bases lay outside the gene matches. The CDR3 runs to 16 residues. In DNA, the CDR3 is TGTGCCAGTAGTATCTCAACAGGGGGCAGGAATCAGCCCCAGCATTTT. It specifies CASSISTGGRNQPQHF.

This clonotype was seen a handful of times. The chain carries TRBV6-5 and TRBJ2-7; 10 nucleotides match TRBD2. V shed 6 bases, J shed 3 bases, and the junction held 5 bases outside the gene matches. The CDR3 is made up of 14 amino acids. Germline V gene data show CDR1 as MNHEY and CDR2 as SVGAGI. The CDR3 bases are TGTGCCAGCAGCCTACTAGCGGGACGCTACGAGCAGTACTTC. It translates to CASSLLAGRYEQYF.

The chain uses TRBV29-1 and TRBJ2-5, with a possible D match to TRBD1 (6 bases). This CDR3 is built from 12 residues. CDR1 and CDR2 (germline): SQVTM, ANQGSEA. The V and J ends lost 8 bases and 4 bases respectively, with 14 bases between them. The CDR3 DNA sequence: TGCAGCAGTTCAGGGGTCGGAGAGACCCAGTACTTC. This sequence encodes CSSSGVGETQYF.

This clonotype was detected ten times or more. The chain couples TRBV15 to TRBJ1-3; D possibly corresponds to TRBD1 (5 bases). CDR1 is LNHNV, CDR2 YYDKDF, per germline (reference sequence). V was cut by 0 bases and J by 0 bases, with 15 bases left in between. The CDR3 runs 18 residues. As DNA, the CDR3 is TGTGCCACCAGCAGAGATCATATGGCGGGACTCTCTGGAAACACCATATATTTT. Translating gives CATSRDHMAGLSGNTIYF. Supplemented by reference TRBV15 and TRBJ1-3, the full variable domain reads DAMVIQNPRYQVTQFGKPVTLSCSQTLNHNVMYWYQQKSSQAPKLLFHYYDKDFNNEADTPDNFQSRRPNTSFCFLDIRSPGLGDTAMYLCATSRDHMAGLSGNTIYFGEGSWLTVV.

The V gene is TRBV29-1, the J gene TRBJ1-1, with D possibly matching TRBD1 (6 bases). The CDR3 sequence is 10 residues long. Trimming shortened V by 4 bases and J by 10 bases, and 10 bases separated the two germline ends. CDR1 and CDR2 (germline): SQVTM, ANQGSEA. DNA of the CDR3: TGCAGCGTTGCCACAGGGAGAGCTTTCTTT. It translates to CSVATGRAFF.

The V and J genes are TRBV7-8 and TRBJ2-5; 9 nucleotides align to TRBD2. The V segment lost 4 bases and the J segment 5 bases; nucleotides outside the gene matches: 8. The CDR3 contains 15 residues. From germline, CDR1 is SGHVS and CDR2 FQNEAQ. CDR3 sequence reads: CASSSPLAGVETQYF. The CDR3, as DNA: TGTGCCAGCAGCTCCCCTTTAGCGGGGGTTGAGACCCAGTACTTC.

The chain links TRBV9 to TRBJ1-5; D is unclear. The germline gives CDR1 SGDLS, CDR2 YYNGEE. The CDR3 is 14 amino acids. V was cut by 3 bases and J by 0 bases, with 7 bases left in between. In DNA form, the CDR3 reads TGTGCCAGCAGCGGTGGGAATAGCAATCAGCCCCAGCATTTT. It translates to CASSGGNSNQPQHF.

The chain recombines TRBV6-1 with TRBJ2-7, with D perhaps TRBD1 (5 bases). V gave up 1 base and J gave up 6 bases, with 10 bases separating them. Germline lookup yields CDR1 MNHNS and CDR2 SASEGT. The CDR3 spans 13 residues. The CDR3 nucleotides read TGTGCCAGCAGTGAAGTAGACAGACTCGAGCAGTACTTC. Translated: CASSEVDRLEQYF.

The chain is built from TRBV15 and TRBJ1-6; possibly TRBD1 for D (5 bases). The CDR3 spans 15 residues. From germline, CDR1 is LNHNV and CDR2 YYDKDF (reference sequence). The V end was cut by 0 bases, the J end by 8 bases, with 11 bases between. The CDR3 region has the DNA TGTGCCACCAGCAGAGAGCCCCAGGGAGATTCACCCCTCCACTTT. Protein product: CATSREPQGDSPLHF.

The rearrangement links TRBV20-1 to TRBJ2-5; 9 bases agree with TRBD1. The CDR3 runs to 15 residues. After removal of 6 bases from V and 5 bases from J, the junction contained 13 bases not matched to a gene. CDR1 DFQATT and CDR2 SNEGSKA come from the germline V gene (reference sequence). CDR3 residues: CSANTGGGFTETQYF. The CDR3 nucleotides are TGCAGTGCGAACACAGGGGGCGGCTTTACGGAGACCCAGTACTTC.

This clonotype has just a few counts. Relative to the germline gene, one junction end is altered; a read error may explain this. The V and J genes are TRBV24-1 and TRBJ1-5; tentatively, D is TRBD1 (5 bases). CDR3 length equals 14 residues. Germline assignment: CDR1 KGHDR and CDR2 SFDVKD. This CDR3 is CASSPTTVNQPQHF. The CDR3 DNA reads as TGTGCCAGCAGTCCTACGACAGTCAATCAGCCCCAGCATTTT.

V gene TRBV25-1 combines with J gene TRBJ1-1; the D is unclear. The CDR3 runs 11 residues. The germline V gene has CDR1 MGHDK and CDR2 SYGVNS. For the CDR3, the DNA is TGTGCTAGGGAGTGGGGCACTGAAGCTTTCTTT. Amino acid sequence: CAREWGTEAFF. The complete variable domain, with remaining parts taken from reference TRBV25-1 and TRBJ1-1, reads EADIYQTPRYLVIGTGKKITLECSQTMGHDKMYWYQQDPGMELHLIHYSYGVNSTEKGDLSSESTVSRIRTEHFPLTLESARPSHTSQYLCAREWGTEAFFGQGTRLTVV.

This clonotype was seen many times. The V gene is TRBV29-1, the J gene TRBJ2-2, with 8 bases aligning to TRBD1. CDR3 length equals 13 residues. Germline-derived CDR1 and CDR2 are SQVTM and ANQGSEA. Trimming removed 6 bases from V and 4 bases from J; junction bases left unmatched: 4. The CDR3 spells CSVQGARTGELFF. CDR3 in DNA: TGCAGCGTCCAGGGGGCGCGCACCGGGGAGCTGTTTTTT.

V and J are TRBV7-9 and TRBJ1-6; 7 nucleotides match TRBD1. The ends lost 5 bases at V and 5 bases at J; junction bases unmatched: 3. The CDR3 consists of 14 residues. CDR1 is SEHNR and CDR2 is FQNEAQ in the germline V gene (reference sequence). As DNA, the CDR3 is TGTGCCAGCAGCGAGACAGGGAATAATTCACCCCTCCACTTT. Translation gives CASSETGNNSPLHF.

Comment on this clonotype: Being one base from a much bigger clone, this may be a read error. The genes are TRBV20-1 and TRBJ1-4; possible D gene TRBD1, 5 bases. The V gene's germline CDR1 is DFQATT and CDR2 SNEGSKA (reference sequence). V shed 0 bases and J shed 7 bases, with 9 bases lying between them. The CDR3 length is 13 residues. CDR3 sequence: CSARDRVGEKLFF. In DNA, the CDR3 is TGCAGTGCTAGAGACAGGGTTGGTGAAAAACTGTTTTTT.

This clonotype appeared many times. The chain is built from TRBV7-9 and TRBJ2-5, with D possibly matching TRBD1 (6 bases). The germline V gene has CDR1 SEHNR and CDR2 FQNEAQ (reference sequence). Trimming took 2 bases from V and 2 from J, leaving 9 bases between them. The CDR3 has 14 amino acids. The DNA of the CDR3 is TGTGCCAGCAGCTTACACAGGGCGCAAGAGACCCAGTACTTC. Encoded protein: CASSLHRAQETQYF.

The V gene is TRBV7-9, the J gene TRBJ2-5; 10 nucleotides align to TRBD1. V lost 6 bases to trimming and J lost 5 bases; unmatched junction nucleotides: 9. Per germline, CDR1 SEHNR and CDR2 FQNEAQ (reference sequence). The CDR3 runs 15 residues. Written as DNA, the CDR3 is TGTGCCAGCAGTTTGGACAGGGGGACTCGGGAGACCCAGTACTTC. As protein: CASSLDRGTRETQYF.

This clonotype showed up many times. This chain uses TRBV12-3 or TRBV12-4 with TRBJ2-7, with D tentatively TRBD1 (6 bases). V was pared by 4 bases and J by 5 bases, with 12 bases between. The length of the CDR3 is 13 residues. DNA of the CDR3: TGTGCCAGCAGTTACAGGGATATGGACGAGCAGTACTTC. Translating gives CASSYRDMDEQYF.

This clonotype occurred a few times. The chain is built from TRBV6-5 and TRBJ1-5, with D tentatively TRBD1 (5 bases). This CDR3 contains 13 residues. Germline lookup yields CDR1 MNHEY and CDR2 SVGAGI. V was clipped by 2 bases and J by 8 bases, with 10 bases between them. The CDR3 is CASSYTIREPQHF. The DNA of the CDR3 is TGTGCCAGCAGTTACACAATCAGGGAGCCCCAGCATTTT.

The rearrangement links TRBV2 to TRBJ2-7; no clear D gene. Trimming took 10 bases from V and 2 from J, leaving 24 bases between them. This CDR3 spans 16 amino acids. Per germline, CDR1 SNHLY and CDR2 FYNNEI. This CDR3 is CATRRRTTNIPYEQYF. The CDR3 DNA is TGTGCCACGCGACGACGGACGACAAATATCCCCTACGAGCAGTACTTC.

The chain is built from TRBV5-6 and TRBJ1-2; D not certain. In germline, CDR1 is SGHDT, CDR2 YYEEEE. V was shortened by 3 bases and J by 3 bases, with 15 bases between the two germline ends. The length of the CDR3 is 15 residues. The CDR3 coding sequence is TGTGCCAGCAGCTACCGGGTGGGGAGAGACTATGGCTACACCTTC. Its protein product is CASSYRVGRDYGYTF. Full variable domain (rest looked up from reference TRBV5-6 and TRBJ1-2): DAGVTQSPTHLIKTRGQQVTLRCSPKSGHDTVSWYQQALGQGPQFIFQYYEEEERQRGNFPDRFSGHQFPNYSSELNVNALLLGDSALYLCASSYRVGRDYGYTFGSGTRLTVV.

This clonotype showed up many times. CDR3 loop: CASSLGTSGRRGTYEQYF. The DNA of the CDR3 is TGTGCCAGCAGCTTAGGGACTAGCGGGAGAAGGGGAACCTACGAGCAGTACTTC. V is TRBV7-6 and J is TRBJ2-7, with 13 nucleotides matching TRBD2. Unmatched junction bases numbered 8, after V lost 1 base and J lost 2 bases. CDR3 length: 18 residues. Germline lookup yields CDR1 SGHVS and CDR2 FNYEAQ.

V and J are TRBV9 and TRBJ2-7; a possible D gene is TRBD1 (6 bases). Trimming pared 3 bases from V and 1 base from J, leaving 11 bases between. In germline, CDR1 is SGDLS, CDR2 YYNGEE. The CDR3 spans 14 residues. In nucleotides, the CDR3 is TGTGCCAGCAGCGAGGGGGTAGAATCCTACGAGCAGTACTTC. This gives the protein CASSEGVESYEQYF.

In its sample, this clonotype was seen many times. The chain is built from TRBV12-3 or TRBV12-4 and TRBJ1-5; 8 bases are shared with TRBD1. Trimming removed 3 bases from V and 3 bases from J; junction bases left unmatched: 4. The CDR3 spans 15 residues. CDR3 bases: TGTGCCAGCAGTTTCGGCAGGGGGCTCAATCAGCCCCAGCATTTT. Its protein is CASSFGRGLNQPQHF.

This chain joins TRBV2 and TRBJ2-7, with D tentatively TRBD1 or TRBD2 (5 bases each). The V and J ends lost 5 bases and 5 bases respectively, with 16 bases between them. This CDR3 comprises 14 residues. Germline assignment: CDR1 SNHLY and CDR2 FYNNEI. The CDR3 loop reads CASSHPGTVNEQYF. CDR3 DNA sequence: TGTGCCAGCAGTCACCCTGGGACGGTCAACGAGCAGTACTTC.